Listed here is a single TCR beta chain. Antigen specificity is unknown. This specimen comes from a study of blood T cells in healthy people across ages. Overall study findings and caveats: Donors of long life had a larger count of naive CD4+ cells and greater diversity than aged donors.

J lost 5 bases, V lost 6 bases, and 4 bases had no gene match. CDR1 is SGHDT, CDR2 YYEEEE, per germline. There are 12 residues in the CDR3. The authors ran a second PCR of 7 to 11 cycles using a sample-barcoded 5' primer and a J-beta primer mix. TCRdb independently ran MiXCR on the 5' RACE reads; one entry per CDR3 protein. This table holds 1.4 million to 1.5 million distinct CDR3 sequences, 42% found once. Sequenced material: blood. The chain joins TRBV5-6 to TRBJ2-7; 8 bases are a match to TRBD1. This TCR was recovered from a woman aged 18-29 years in good health. Here the CDR3 reads CASTWTGHEQYF. CDR3 nucleotide sequence: TGTGCCAGCACCTGGACAGGGCACGAGCAGTACTTC.